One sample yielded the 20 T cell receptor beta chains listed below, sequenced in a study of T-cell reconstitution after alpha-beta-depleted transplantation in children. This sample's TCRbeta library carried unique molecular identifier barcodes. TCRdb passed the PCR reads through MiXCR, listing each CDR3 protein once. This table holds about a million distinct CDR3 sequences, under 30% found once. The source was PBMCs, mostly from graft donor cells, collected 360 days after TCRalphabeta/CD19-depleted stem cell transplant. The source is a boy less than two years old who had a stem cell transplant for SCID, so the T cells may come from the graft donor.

The CDR3 DNA follows: TGTGCCAGCAGTTTTCTCCGGGGACAGGGGGCGAACACAGATACGCAGTATTTT. It translates to CASSFLRGQGANTDTQYF. The chain carries TRBV28 and TRBJ2-3, with 12 bases aligning to TRBD1. Germline loops: CDR1 MDHEN, CDR2 SYDVKM. The V gene end was trimmed by 3 bases and the J gene end by 2 bases; junction bases not matched to a gene: 9. The CDR3 is 18 residues long.

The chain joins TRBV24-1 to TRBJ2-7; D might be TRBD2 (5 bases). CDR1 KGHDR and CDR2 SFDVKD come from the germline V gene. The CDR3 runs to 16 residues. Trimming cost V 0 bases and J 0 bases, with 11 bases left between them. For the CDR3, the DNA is TGTGCCACCAGTGATTTGGGCGGGTGGGACTCCTACGAGCAGTACTTC. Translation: CATSDLGGWDSYEQYF.

The CDR3 reads CASRPPGSGGDTQYF. Here the CDR3 DNA reads TGCGCCAGCAGACCCCCGGGTAGCGGAGGTGATACGCAGTATTTT. V is TRBV5-1 and J is TRBJ2-3; D perhaps matches TRBD2 (6 bases). V was pared by 5 bases and J by 6 bases, with 19 bases between. CDR3 size: 15 residues. Germline V gene sequence: CDR1 SGHRS, CDR2 YFSETQ.

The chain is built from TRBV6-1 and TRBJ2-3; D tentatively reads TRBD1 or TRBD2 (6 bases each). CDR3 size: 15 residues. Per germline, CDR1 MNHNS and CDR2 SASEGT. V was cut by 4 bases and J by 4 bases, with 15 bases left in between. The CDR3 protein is CASSGGAVLADTQYF. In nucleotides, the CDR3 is TGTGCCAGCAGTGGGGGGGCGGTGTTGGCAGATACGCAGTATTTT.

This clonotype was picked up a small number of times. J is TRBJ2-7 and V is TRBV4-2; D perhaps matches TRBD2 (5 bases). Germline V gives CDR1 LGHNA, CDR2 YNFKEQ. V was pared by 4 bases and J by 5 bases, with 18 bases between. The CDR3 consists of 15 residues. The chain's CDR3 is CASSLTPRIGNEQYF. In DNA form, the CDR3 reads TGTGCCAGCAGCCTAACACCGCGGATCGGGAACGAGCAGTACTTC.

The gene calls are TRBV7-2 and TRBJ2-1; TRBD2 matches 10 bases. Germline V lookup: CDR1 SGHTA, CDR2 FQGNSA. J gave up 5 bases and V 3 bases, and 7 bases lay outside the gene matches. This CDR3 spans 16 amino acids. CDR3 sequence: CASSFLSGGKNNEQFF. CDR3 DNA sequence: TGTGCCAGCAGCTTCCTTAGCGGGGGGAAAAACAATGAGCAGTTCTTC.

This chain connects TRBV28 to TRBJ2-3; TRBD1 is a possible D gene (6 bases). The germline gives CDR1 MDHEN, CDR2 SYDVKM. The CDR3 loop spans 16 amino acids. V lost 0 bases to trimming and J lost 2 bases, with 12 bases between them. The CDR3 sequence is CASSLWGRGHTDTQYF. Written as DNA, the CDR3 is TGTGCCAGCAGTTTATGGGGCCGGGGACACACAGATACGCAGTATTTT.

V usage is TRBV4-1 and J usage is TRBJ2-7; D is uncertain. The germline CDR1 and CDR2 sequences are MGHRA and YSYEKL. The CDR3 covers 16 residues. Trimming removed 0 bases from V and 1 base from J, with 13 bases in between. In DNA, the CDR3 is TGCGCCAGCAGCCAAGATTCCGTCAAGACTTCCTACGAGCAGTACTTC. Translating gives CASSQDSVKTSYEQYF.

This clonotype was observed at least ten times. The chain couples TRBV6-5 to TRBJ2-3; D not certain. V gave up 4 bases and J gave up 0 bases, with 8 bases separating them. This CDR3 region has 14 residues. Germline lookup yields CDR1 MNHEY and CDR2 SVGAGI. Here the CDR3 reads CASSLLSSTDTQYF. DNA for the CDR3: TGTGCCAGCAGTTTACTCTCTAGCACAGATACGCAGTATTTT.

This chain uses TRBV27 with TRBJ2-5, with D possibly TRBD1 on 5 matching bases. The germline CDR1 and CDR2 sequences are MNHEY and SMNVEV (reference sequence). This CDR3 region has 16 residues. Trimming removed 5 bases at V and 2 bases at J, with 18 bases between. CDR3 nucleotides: TGTGCCAGCAGTCCCAGGGTGAAGGTCAATCAAGAGACCCAGTACTTC. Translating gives CASSPRVKVNQETQYF.

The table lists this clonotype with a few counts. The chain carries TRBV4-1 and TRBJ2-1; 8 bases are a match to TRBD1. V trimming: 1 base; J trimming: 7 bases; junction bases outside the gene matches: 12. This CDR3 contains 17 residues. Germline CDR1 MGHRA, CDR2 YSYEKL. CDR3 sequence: CASSQALDRGRVNEQFF. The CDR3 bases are TGCGCCAGCAGCCAAGCTTTAGACAGGGGTCGGGTGAATGAGCAGTTCTTC.

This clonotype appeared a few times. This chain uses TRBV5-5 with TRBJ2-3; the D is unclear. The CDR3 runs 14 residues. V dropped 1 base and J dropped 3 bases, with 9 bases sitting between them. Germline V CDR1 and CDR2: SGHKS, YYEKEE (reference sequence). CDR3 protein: CASSLLFVTDTQYF. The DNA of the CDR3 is TGTGCCAGCAGCTTGTTATTCGTAACAGATACGCAGTATTTT.

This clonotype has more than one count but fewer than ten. The chain's CDR3 is CASSLLGDIYGYTF. The DNA of the CDR3 is TGCGCCAGCAGCTTGTTGGGGGACATCTATGGCTACACCTTC. V gene TRBV5-1 combines with J gene TRBJ1-2; weak D call: TRBD1 (6 bases). The CDR3 extends over 14 amino acids. The germline gives CDR1 SGHRS, CDR2 YFSETQ. V lost 1 base, J lost 4 bases, and 11 bases lay in between.

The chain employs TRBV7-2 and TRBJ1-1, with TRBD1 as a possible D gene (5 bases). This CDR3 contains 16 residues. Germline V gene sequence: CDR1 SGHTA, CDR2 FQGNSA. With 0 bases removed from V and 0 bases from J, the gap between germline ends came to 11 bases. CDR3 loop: CASSLAVGHLNTEAFF. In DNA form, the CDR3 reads TGTGCCAGCAGCTTAGCGGTCGGACACTTGAACACTGAAGCTTTCTTT. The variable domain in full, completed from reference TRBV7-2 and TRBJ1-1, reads GAGVSQSPSNKVTEKGKDVELRCDPISGHTALYWYRQSLGQGLEFLIYFQGNSAPDKSGLPSDRFSAERTGGSVSTLTIQRTQQEDSAVYLCASSLAVGHLNTEAFFGQGTRLTVV.

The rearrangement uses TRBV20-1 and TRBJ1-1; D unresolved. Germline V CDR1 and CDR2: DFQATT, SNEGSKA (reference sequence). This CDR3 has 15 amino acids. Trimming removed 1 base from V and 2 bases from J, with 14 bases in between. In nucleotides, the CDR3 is TGCAGTGCTAGAGTCTGGGGTACTTTTAACACTGAAGCTTTCTTT. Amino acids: CSARVWGTFNTEAFF.

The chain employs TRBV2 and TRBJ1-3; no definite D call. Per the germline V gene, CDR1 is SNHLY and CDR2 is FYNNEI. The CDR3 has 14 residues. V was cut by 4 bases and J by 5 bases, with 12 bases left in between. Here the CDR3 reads CASSGVASRNTIYF. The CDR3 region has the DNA TGTGCCAGCAGTGGAGTAGCCAGCCGAAACACCATATATTTT. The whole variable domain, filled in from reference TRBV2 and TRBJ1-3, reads EPEVTQTPSHQVTQMGQEVILRCVPISNHLYFYWYRQILGQKVEFLVSFYNNEISEKSEIFDDQFSVERPDGSNFTLKIRSTKLEDSAMYFCASSGVASRNTIYFGEGSWLTVV.

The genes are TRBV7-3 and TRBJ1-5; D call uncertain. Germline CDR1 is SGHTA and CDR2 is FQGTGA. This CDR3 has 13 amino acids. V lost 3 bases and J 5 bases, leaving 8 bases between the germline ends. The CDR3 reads CASSLSRHQPQHF. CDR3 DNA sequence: TGTGCCAGCAGCTTGTCCAGACATCAGCCCCAGCATTTT.

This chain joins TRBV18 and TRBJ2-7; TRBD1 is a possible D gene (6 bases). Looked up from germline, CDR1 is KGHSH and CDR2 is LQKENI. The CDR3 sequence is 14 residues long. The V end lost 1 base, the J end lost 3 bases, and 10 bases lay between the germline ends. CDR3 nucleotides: TGTGCCAGCTCACCACAGAGGACAGACTACGAGCAGTACTTC. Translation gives CASSPQRTDYEQYF.

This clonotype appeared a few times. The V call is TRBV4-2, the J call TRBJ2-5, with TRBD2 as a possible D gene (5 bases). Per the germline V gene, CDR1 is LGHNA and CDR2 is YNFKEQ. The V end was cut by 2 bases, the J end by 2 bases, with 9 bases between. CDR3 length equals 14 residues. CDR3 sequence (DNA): TGTGCCAGCAGCCAAAAAGAGGGTCAAGAGACCCAGTACTTC. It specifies CASSQKEGQETQYF.

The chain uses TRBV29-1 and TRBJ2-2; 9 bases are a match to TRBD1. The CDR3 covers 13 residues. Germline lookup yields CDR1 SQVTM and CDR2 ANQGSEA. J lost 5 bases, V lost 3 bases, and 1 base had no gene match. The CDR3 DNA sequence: TGCAGCGTTGAGACAGGGGGGACCGGGGAGCTGTTTTTT. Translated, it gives CSVETGGTGELFF.